Presented here are 3 T cell receptor beta chains from one specimen sequenced in a study of T cells in Graves' hyperthyroidism and ophthalmopathy. Amplification of TCR beta CDR3 regions used RNA as the template. TCR CDR3 underwent first-round RT-PCR with the HTBI primer set. MiXCR, applied by TCRdb to the multiplex PCR reads, yields one record per CDR3 protein. The table records about 250,000 distinct CDR3 sequences, approximately 21% of them present only once. Sequenced input: blood. These receptors originate from a man younger than 40 with Graves' ophthalmopathy.

This rearrangement joins TRBV5-6 to TRBJ1-6; no clear D. V was trimmed by 0 bases and J by 7 bases, leaving 8 bases between them. Germline CDR1 and CDR2: SGHDT and YYEEEE. The CDR3 length is 14 residues. The CDR3 is CASSLGRKNSPLHF. CDR3 DNA sequence: TGTGCCAGCAGCTTGGGACGGAAAAATTCACCCCTCCACTTT. Full variable domain (missing parts from reference TRBV5-6 and TRBJ1-6): DAGVTQSPTHLIKTRGQQVTLRCSPKSGHDTVSWYQQALGQGPQFIFQYYEEEERQRGNFPDRFSGHQFPNYSSELNVNALLLGDSALYLCASSLGRKNSPLHFGNGTRLTVT.

In this sample, this clonotype turned up many times. The gene calls are TRBV20-1 and TRBJ2-1; no reliable D call. Germline CDR1 is DFQATT and CDR2 is SNEGSKA (reference sequence). This CDR3 is 12 amino acids long. Deletions cut 0 bases from V and 4 bases from J, with 4 bases between. CDR3 residues: CSAREGYNEQFF. In DNA, the CDR3 is TGCAGTGCTAGAGAAGGGTACAATGAGCAGTTCTTC.

This clonotype was observed at least ten times. The chain employs TRBV28 and TRBJ2-3, with TRBD2 matching over 11 bases. V dropped 6 bases and J dropped 0; count of bases not matched to a gene: 14. CDR1 and CDR2 (germline): MDHEN, SYDVKM. The CDR3 is 19 residues long. CDR3 in amino acids: CASRPQGLAANPSTDTQYF. In DNA, the CDR3 is TGTGCCAGCAGACCGCAGGGACTAGCGGCGAACCCTAGCACAGATACGCAGTATTTT.